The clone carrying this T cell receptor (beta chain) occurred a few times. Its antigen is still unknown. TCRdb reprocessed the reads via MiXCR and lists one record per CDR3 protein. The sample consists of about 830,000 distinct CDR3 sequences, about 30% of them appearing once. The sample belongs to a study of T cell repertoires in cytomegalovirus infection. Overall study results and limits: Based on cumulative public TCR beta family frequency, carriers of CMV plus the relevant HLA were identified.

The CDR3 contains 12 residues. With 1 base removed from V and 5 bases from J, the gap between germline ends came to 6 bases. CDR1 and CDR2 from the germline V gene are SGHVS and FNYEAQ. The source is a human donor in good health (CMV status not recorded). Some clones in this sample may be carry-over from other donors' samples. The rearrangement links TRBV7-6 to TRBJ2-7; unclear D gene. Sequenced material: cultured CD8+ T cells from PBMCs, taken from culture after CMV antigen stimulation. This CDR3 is CASSLEGHEQYV. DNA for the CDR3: TGTGCCAGCAGCTTAGAGGGCCACGAGCAGTACGTC.